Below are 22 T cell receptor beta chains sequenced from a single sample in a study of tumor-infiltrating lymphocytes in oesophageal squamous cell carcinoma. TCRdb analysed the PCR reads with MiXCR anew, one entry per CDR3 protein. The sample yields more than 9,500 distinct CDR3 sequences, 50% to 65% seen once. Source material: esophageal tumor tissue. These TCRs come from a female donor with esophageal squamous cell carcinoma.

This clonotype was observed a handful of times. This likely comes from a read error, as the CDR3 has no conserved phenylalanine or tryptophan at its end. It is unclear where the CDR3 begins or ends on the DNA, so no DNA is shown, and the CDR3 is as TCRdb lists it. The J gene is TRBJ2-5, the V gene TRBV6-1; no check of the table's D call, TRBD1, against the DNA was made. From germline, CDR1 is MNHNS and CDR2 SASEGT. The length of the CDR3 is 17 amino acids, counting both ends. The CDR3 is CASSPPGTGDSPLHFGN.

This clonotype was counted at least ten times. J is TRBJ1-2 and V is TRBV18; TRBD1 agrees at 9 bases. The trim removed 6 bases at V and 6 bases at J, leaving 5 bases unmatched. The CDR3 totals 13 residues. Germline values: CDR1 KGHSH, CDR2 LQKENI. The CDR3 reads CASSMDRGNGYTF. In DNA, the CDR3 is TGTGCCAGCTCGATGGACAGGGGCAATGGCTACACCTTC. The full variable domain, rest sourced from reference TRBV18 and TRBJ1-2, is NAGVMQNPRHLVRRRGQEARLRCSPMKGHSHVYWYRQLPEEGLKFMVYLQKENIIDESGMPKERFSAEFPKEGPSILRIQQVVRGDSAAYFCASSMDRGNGYTFGSGTRLTVV.

The CDR3: CASSQDRGEEKLFF. The CDR3, as DNA: TGTGCCAGCAGCCAAGACAGGGGTGAGGAAAAACTGTTTTTT. The chain has TRBV7-9 and TRBJ1-4; TRBD1 matches at 8 bases. V shed 5 bases and J 8 bases; nucleotides not matched to a gene: 7. The CDR3 is 14 residues long. Germline V lookup: CDR1 SEHNR, CDR2 FQNEAQ (reference sequence).

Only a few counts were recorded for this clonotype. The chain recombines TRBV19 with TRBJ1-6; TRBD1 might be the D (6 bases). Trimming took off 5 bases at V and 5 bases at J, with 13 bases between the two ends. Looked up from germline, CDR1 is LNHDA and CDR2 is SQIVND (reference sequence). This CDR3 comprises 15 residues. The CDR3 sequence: CASSSRQGNNSPLHF. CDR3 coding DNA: TGTGCCAGTAGTTCACGGCAGGGGAATAATTCACCCCTCCACTTT.

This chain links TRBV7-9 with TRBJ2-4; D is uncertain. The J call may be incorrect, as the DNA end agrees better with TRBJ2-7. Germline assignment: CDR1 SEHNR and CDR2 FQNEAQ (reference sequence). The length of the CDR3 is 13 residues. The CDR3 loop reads CASSTDNLYEQYF. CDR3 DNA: TGTGCCAGCAGCACTGACAATCTTTACGAGCAGTACTTC.

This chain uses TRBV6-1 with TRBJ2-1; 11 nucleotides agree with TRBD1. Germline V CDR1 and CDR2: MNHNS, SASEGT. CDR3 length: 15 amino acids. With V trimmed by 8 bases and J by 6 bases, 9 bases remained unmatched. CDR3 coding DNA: TGTGCCAGCCCCGGGTGGGACAGGGGGGGCAATGAGCAGTTCTTC. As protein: CASPGWDRGGNEQFF.

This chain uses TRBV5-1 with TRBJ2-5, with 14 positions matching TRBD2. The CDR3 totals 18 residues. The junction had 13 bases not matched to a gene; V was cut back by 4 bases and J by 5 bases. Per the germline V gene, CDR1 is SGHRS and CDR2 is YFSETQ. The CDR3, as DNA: TGCGCCAGCAGCCCCCTGACTAGCGGGAGGGCCGGTACGGAGACCCAGTACTTC. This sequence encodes CASSPLTSGRAGTETQYF. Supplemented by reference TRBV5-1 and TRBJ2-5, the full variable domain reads KAGVTQTPRYLIKTRGQQVTLSCSPISGHRSVSWYQQTPGQGLQFLFEYFSETQRNKGNFPGRFSGRQFSNSRSEMNVSTLELGDSALYLCASSPLTSGRAGTETQYFGPGTRLLVL.

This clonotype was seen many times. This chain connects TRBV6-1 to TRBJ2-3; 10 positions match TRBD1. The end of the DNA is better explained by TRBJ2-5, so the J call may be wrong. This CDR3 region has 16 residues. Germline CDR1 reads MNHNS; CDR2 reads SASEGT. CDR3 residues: CASSEGTGVLLLTQYF. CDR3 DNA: TGTGCCAGCAGTGAGGGGACAGGGGTTCTTTTACTGACCCAGTACTTC.

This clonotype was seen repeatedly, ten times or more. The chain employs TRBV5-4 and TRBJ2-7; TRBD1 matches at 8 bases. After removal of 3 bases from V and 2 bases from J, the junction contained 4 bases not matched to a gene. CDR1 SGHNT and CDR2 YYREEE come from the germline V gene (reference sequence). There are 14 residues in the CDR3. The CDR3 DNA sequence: TGTGCCAGCAGCTCAGGGGGCTTGACCTACGAGCAGTACTTC. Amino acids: CASSSGGLTYEQYF.

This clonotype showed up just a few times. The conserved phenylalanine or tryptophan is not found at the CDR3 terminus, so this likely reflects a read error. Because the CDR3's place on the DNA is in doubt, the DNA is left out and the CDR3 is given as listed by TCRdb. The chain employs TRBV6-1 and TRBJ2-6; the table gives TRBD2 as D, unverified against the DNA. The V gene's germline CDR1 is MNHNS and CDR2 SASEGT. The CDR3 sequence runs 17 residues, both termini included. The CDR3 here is CASNRGLAGVVEQYFGA.

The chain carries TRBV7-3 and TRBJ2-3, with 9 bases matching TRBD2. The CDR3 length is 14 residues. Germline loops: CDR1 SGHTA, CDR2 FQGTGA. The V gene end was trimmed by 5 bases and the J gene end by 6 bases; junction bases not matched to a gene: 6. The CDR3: CASSPMAGGDTQYF. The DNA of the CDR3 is TGTGCCAGCAGCCCCATGGCGGGGGGGGATACGCAGTATTTT.

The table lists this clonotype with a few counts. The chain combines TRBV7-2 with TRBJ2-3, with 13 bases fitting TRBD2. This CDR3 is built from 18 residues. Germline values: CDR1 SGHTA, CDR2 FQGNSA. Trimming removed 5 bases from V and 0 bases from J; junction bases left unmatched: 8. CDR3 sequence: CASSAKLAGGRSTDTQYF. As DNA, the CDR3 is TGTGCCAGCAGCGCCAAACTAGCGGGAGGGCGTAGCACAGATACGCAGTATTTT.

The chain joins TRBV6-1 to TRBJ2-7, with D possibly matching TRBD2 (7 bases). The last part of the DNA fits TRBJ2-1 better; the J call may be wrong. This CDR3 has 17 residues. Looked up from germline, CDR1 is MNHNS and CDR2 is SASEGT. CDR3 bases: TGTGCCAGCAGTGCGATAGGGGGAGGGCACCCCTACAATGAGCAGTTCTTC. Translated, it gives CASSAIGGGHPYNEQFF.

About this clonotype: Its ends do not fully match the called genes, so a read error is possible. The CDR3 region is CASSLEGSVETQYF. The CDR3 bases are TGTGCCAGCAGTTTGGAGGGTTCTGTGGAGACCCAGTACTTT. The V gene is TRBV12-3 or TRBV12-4, the J gene TRBJ2-4, with D possibly matching TRBD2 (6 bases). The CDR3 consists of 14 residues.

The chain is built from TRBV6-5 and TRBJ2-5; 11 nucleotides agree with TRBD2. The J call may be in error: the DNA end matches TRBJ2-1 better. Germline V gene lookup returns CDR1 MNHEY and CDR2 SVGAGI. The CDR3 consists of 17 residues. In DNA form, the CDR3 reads TGTGCCAGCAGTTACATAGCGGGAGGGCCAATGAACAATGAGCAGTTCTTC. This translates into CASSYIAGGPMNNEQFF.

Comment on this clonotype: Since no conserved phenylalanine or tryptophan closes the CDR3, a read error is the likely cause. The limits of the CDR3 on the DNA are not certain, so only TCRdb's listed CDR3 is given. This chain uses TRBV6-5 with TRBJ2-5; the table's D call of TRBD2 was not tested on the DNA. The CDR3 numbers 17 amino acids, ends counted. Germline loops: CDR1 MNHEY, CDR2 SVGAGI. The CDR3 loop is CASSYSGGGTYEQYFGN.

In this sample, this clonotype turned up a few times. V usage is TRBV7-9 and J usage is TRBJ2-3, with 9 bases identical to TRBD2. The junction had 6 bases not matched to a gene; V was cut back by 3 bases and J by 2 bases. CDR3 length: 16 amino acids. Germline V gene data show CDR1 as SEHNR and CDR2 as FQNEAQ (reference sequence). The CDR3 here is CASSLGSGRVTDTQYF. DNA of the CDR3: TGTGCCAGCAGCTTGGGTAGCGGGAGAGTCACAGATACGCAGTATTTT.

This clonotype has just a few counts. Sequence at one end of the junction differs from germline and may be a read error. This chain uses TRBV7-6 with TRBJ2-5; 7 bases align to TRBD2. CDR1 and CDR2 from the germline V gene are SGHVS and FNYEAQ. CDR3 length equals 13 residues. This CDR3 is CASMVPGGETQYF. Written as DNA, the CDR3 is TGTGCTAGCATGGTCCCCGGGGGGGAGACCCAGTACTTC.

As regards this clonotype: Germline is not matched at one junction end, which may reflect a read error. CDR3: CASTVEGSPLHF. The CDR3, as DNA: TGTGCCAGCACCGTAGAGGGTTCACCCCTCCACTTC. The chain combines TRBV7-9 with TRBJ2-7; tentative D call: TRBD2 (5 bases). CDR3 length: 12 residues. Per germline, CDR1 SEHNR and CDR2 FQNEAQ (reference sequence).

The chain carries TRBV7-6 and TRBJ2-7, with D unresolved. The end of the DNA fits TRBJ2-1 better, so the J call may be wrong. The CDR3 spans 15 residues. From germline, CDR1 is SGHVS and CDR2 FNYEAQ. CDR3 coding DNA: TGTGCCAGCAGCTTAGATAGGGCCGCCAGCGATGAGCAGTTCTTC. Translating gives CASSLDRAASDEQFF.

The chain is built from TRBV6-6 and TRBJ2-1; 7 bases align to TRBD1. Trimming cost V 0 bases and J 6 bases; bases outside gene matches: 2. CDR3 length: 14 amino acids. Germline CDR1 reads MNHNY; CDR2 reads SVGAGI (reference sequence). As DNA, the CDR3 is TGTGCCAGCAGTTACTCGAGGGACAGCAATGAGCAGTTCTTC. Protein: CASSYSRDSNEQFF.

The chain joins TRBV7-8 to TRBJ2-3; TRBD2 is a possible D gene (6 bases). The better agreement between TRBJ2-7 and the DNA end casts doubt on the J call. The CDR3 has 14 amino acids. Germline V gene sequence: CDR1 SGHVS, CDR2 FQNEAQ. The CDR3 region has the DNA TGTGCCAGCAGCTTACGGGACTTGACCTACGAGCAGTACTTC. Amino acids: CASSLRDLTYEQYF.